This T cell receptor beta chain appears in the sequencing data of a study of blood T cell repertoires in COVID-19. Study-level background: Samples taken during acute and convalescent COVID-19 were collected in the United States, Italy and Spain.

CDR1 SGHNT and CDR2 YYREEE come from the germline V gene (reference sequence). Losses at the gene ends were 0 bases for V and 1 base for J; bases not matched to a gene: 0. The CDR3 runs 15 residues. Some clones are missing from TCRdb's copy, which holds only in-frame ones; the method was immunoSEQ multiplex PCR. The sample lists 80,000 to 95,000 clones; roughly 80% were seen once. This clone was seen once. The specimen sequenced was peripheral blood. The rearrangement joins TRBV5-4 to TRBJ2-2; 7 positions agree with TRBD1. This TCR was recovered from a woman over 75 with active or convalescent COVID-19. CDR3 nucleotide sequence: TGTGCCAGCAGCTTGGGACAGGGGAACACCGGGGAGCTGTTTTTT. This codes for CASSLGQGNTGELFF.